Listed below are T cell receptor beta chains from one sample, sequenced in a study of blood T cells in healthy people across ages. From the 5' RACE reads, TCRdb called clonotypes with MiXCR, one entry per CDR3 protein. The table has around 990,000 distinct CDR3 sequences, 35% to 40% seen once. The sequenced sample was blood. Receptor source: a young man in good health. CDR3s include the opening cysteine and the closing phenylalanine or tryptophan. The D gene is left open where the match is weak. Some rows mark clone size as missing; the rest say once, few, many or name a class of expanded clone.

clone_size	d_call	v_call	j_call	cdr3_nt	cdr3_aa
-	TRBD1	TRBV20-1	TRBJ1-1	TGCAGTGCGCCAGGACAGGAAGGTATCACTGAAGCTTTCTTT	CSAPGQEGITEAFF
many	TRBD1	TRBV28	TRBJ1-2	TGTGCCAGCAGTTTTCGGGGACAGGGCTATGGCTACACCTTC	CASSFRGQGYGYTF
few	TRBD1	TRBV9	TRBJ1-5	TGTGCCAGCAGCGTGGATTCGGGACAGGGAAGCAATCAGCCCCAGCATTTT	CASSVDSGQGSNQPQHF
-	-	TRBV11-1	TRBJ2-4	TGTGCCAGCAGCTCCGACCCCTGGGTAGCCAAAAACATTCAGTACTTC	CASSSDPWVAKNIQYF
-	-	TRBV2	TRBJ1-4	TGTGCCAGCAGTGACGAGCGAGGGGGAACTAATGAAAAACTGTTTTTT	CASSDERGGTNEKLFF
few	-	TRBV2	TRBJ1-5	TGTGCCAGCAGTATCGACAGTTCAGCCCAGCATTTT	CASSIDSSAQHF
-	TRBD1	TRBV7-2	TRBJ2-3	TGTGCCAGCAGCTTGGCCGGGACAGATACCGCAGATACGCAGTATTTT	CASSLAGTDTADTQYF
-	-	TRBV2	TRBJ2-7	TGTGCCAGCAGTGATTCCGGGGGTCCTTACGAGCAGTACTTC	CASSDSGGPYEQYF
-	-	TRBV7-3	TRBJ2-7	TGTGCCAGCAGTTACGAAGGCGATTCCTACAATGAGCAGTACTTC	CASSYEGDSYNEQYF
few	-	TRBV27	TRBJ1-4	TGTGCCAGCAGCCGTCGCCGGGACAAGGATGAAAAACTGTTTTTT	CASSRRRDKDEKLFF
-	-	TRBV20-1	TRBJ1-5	TGCAGTGCTAGAGATTGGGCAGCCAGCAATCAGCCCCAGCATTTT	CSARDWAASNQPQHF